The rows below give T cell receptor beta chains drawn from one sample of a study of shared clonotypes between healthy human individuals. TCRdb's table, derived via immunoSEQ multiplex PCR, lists solely in-frame clones and lacks some. Seen here are millions of clones, 93% observed once, and the top ten hold around 1.7%. The source material was naive CD8+ T cells from PBMCs. These receptors were taken from a man aged 18 to 29 in good health. Some clones in this sample may be carry-over from other donors' samples. Both conserved end residues are part of each CDR3. A D gene is named only where the DNA matches it firmly. For some rows the clone size is stated as once, few or many, or as a class when expanded; others skip it.

TRBV28	-	TRBJ2-2	TRBD2	TGTGCCAGCAGTTCCCCTCGAGTGGGAGGGAAGGGCACCGGGGAGCTGTTTTTT	CASSSPRVGGKGTGELFF
TRBV9	-	TRBJ2-7	-	TGTGCCAGCAGCGGGAGCTCCTACGAGCAGTACTTC	CASSGSSYEQYF
TRBV28	-	TRBJ2-5	TRBD1	TGTGCCAGCAGCGAGGGGGCAGGGGGCGCCGAGACCCAGTACTTC	CASSEGAGGAETQYF
TRBV6-5	once	TRBJ1-5	-	TGTGCCAGCAGTTCTCCGGACAGTAATCAGCCCCAGCATTTT	CASSSPDSNQPQHF
TRBV29-1	-	TRBJ2-5	TRBD2	TGCAGCCTCCCAGCGGGGATAGGAGAGACCCAGTACTTC	CSLPAGIGETQYF
TRBV2	-	TRBJ2-7	TRBD2	TGTGCCAGCAGAGAAGTAGCGGGAGGGTTCGAGCAGTACTTC	CASREVAGGFEQYF
TRBV4-2	-	TRBJ2-7	TRBD1	TGTGCCAGCAGCCAGACCGGGACAGGGGCCTACGAGCAGTACTTC	CASSQTGTGAYEQYF
TRBV7-9	few	TRBJ1-5	-	TGTGCCAGCAGCTTGGGGTTGGGTCAGCCCCAGCATTTT	CASSLGLGQPQHF
TRBV11-2	few	TRBJ1-5	-	TGTGCCAGCAGCCCGGGACCCCATCAGCCCCAGCATTTT	CASSPGPHQPQHF
TRBV27	-	TRBJ2-5	-	TGTGCCAGCAGTTTATCGGGGGGCCGGGAGACCCAGTACTTC	CASSLSGGRETQYF
TRBV6-6	-	TRBJ2-7	-	TGTGCCAGCAGTTACTTGAGGCAGGAAACCTACGAGCAGTACTTC	CASSYLRQETYEQYF
TRBV28	-	TRBJ2-5	TRBD1	TGTGCCAGCAGTCCCCCAGGGGGTCCGCACCAAGAGACCCAGTACTTC	CASSPPGGPHQETQYF
TRBV27	-	TRBJ2-4	-	TGTGCCAGCAGCCTCACTGGGGGCGGAAACATTCAGTACTTC	CASSLTGGGNIQYF
TRBV5-1	-	TRBJ2-3	TRBD1	TGCGCCAGCAGCTTGGGGTTAACCGGGACAGGGGCAGATACGCAGTATTTT	CASSLGLTGTGADTQYF
TRBV7-9	-	TRBJ2-3	-	TGTGCCAGCAGCCAGCGGGGCACAGATACGCAGTATTTT	CASSQRGTDTQYF
TRBV27	-	TRBJ2-3	-	TGTGCCAGCAGTTTATCGCCTAGTTCAGATACGCAGTATTTT	CASSLSPSSDTQYF
TRBV4-1	-	TRBJ1-1	-	TGCGCCAGCAGCCAAGAGCATCAGGGAGGCACTGAAGCTTTCTTT	CASSQEHQGGTEAFF
TRBV11-2	-	TRBJ2-2	TRBD1	TGTGCCAGCAGCTTATTTAGCGCCCCCGACAGGGGGCTAACCGGGGAGCTGTTTTTT	CASSLFSAPDRGLTGELFF
TRBV7-2	-	TRBJ2-3	TRBD2	TGTGCCAGCAGCTTCCCCGGGAGGGCCAGCACAGATACGCAGTATTTT	CASSFPGRASTDTQYF
TRBV7-6	-	TRBJ2-7	TRBD2	TGTGCCAGCAGCTTAGCTCCGGGAGGATCCTACGAGCAGTACTTC	CASSLAPGGSYEQYF
TRBV15	-	TRBJ2-2	-	TGTGCCACCAGCACACACACCGGGGAGCTGTTTTTT	CATSTHTGELFF
TRBV5-5	-	TRBJ1-5	-	TGTGCCAGCAGCTTGGACAGGGCGGATCAGCCCCAGCATTTT	CASSLDRADQPQHF
TRBV28	-	TRBJ1-5	-	TGTGCCAGCAGTTTATTAGAGGGGCAGGAGCCCCAGCATTTT	CASSLLEGQEPQHF
TRBV5-1	-	TRBJ2-7	-	TGCGCCAGCAGCTTGATTCAGGAGGCCGAGCAGTACTTC	CASSLIQEAEQYF
TRBV15	-	TRBJ1-5	TRBD1	TGTGCCACCAGCAGACCTACAGGGGTGGGACAGCCCCAGCATTTT	CATSRPTGVGQPQHF
TRBV28	-	TRBJ2-7	-	TGTGCCAGCAGCGCGGGACTCGCAACCTACGAGCAGTACTTC	CASSAGLATYEQYF
TRBV27	-	TRBJ2-5	-	TGTGCCAGCAGTTCCCGCGGACATATGTACCAAGAGACCCAGTACTTC	CASSSRGHMYQETQYF
TRBV7-8	-	TRBJ2-3	-	TGTGCCAGCAGCTCGGCTGCCCCCCGCACAGATACGCAGTATTTT	CASSSAAPRTDTQYF
TRBV28	once	TRBJ2-1	TRBD2	TGTGCCAGCAGCCCCCACGGGACTAGGTTATCCAATGAGCAGTTCTTC	CASSPHGTRLSNEQFF
TRBV11-2	-	TRBJ2-3	TRBD1	TGTGCCAGCAGCTTTCCCACCCCCAGGGGGACAGATACGCAGTATTTT	CASSFPTPRGTDTQYF
TRBV9	-	TRBJ1-2	TRBD1	TGTGCCAGCTCTCGGACAGGGGTGAGTGGCTACACCTTC	CASSRTGVSGYTF
TRBV30	-	TRBJ2-4	-	TGTGCCTGGATCGGCGGAAACACTCAGTACTTC	CAWIGGNTQYF
TRBV15	-	TRBJ2-5	-	TGTGCCACCAGCACCGACCAAGGTGAAGTGGGTGAGACCCAGTACTTC	CATSTDQGEVGETQYF
TRBV4-1	-	TRBJ2-1	-	TGCGCCAGCAGCCAAGCCCGAGGCGGGACTTACAATGAGCAGTTCTTC	CASSQARGGTYNEQFF
TRBV28	-	TRBJ1-2	-	TGTGCCACGACAGGCCCGTCCTATGGCTACACCTTC	CATTGPSYGYTF
TRBV27	-	TRBJ2-1	-	TGTGCCAGCAGTTTATCGGGTGGCTACAATGAGCAGTTCTTC	CASSLSGGYNEQFF
TRBV5-1	-	TRBJ2-7	TRBD2	TGCGCCAGCAGCTTGGTACTAGCGGGAGGCCCGGGGGACGAGCAGTACTTC	CASSLVLAGGPGDEQYF
TRBV28	-	TRBJ2-1	TRBD1	TGTGCCAGTTGTGGGACGAGGACAGGTGGGGAGCAGTTCTTC	CASCGTRTGGEQFF
TRBV29-1	-	TRBJ1-2	TRBD1	TGCAGCGTTGGTATCGGGTGGGACAGGGCCAGAGCTAACTATGGCTACACCTTC	CSVGIGWDRARANYGYTF
TRBV9	-	TRBJ2-3	-	TGTGCCAGCAGTGATAGTACGAGGCAGTATTTT	CASSDSTRQYF
TRBV9	-	TRBJ2-7	TRBD2	TGTGCCAGCAGCCCACAGCCTGGGGGGGTGTACGAGCAGTACTTC	CASSPQPGGVYEQYF
TRBV6-1	-	TRBJ1-2	-	TGTGCCAGCAGTGAAAGCGTGTCGGGGCGGAACTATGGCTACACCTTC	CASSESVSGRNYGYTF
TRBV5-5	-	TRBJ1-4	TRBD1	TGTGCCAGCAGCGTTGACAGGGAAAGGGTATATGAAAAACTGTTTTTT	CASSVDRERVYEKLFF
TRBV27	-	TRBJ1-1	TRBD1	TGTGCCAGCAGTACACGAGGACAGGGGAACACTGAAGCTTTCTTT	CASSTRGQGNTEAFF
TRBV27	once	TRBJ2-7	-	TGTGCCAGCAGTACCCGTGGGCCTCGACCCTACGAGCAGTACTTC	CASSTRGPRPYEQYF
TRBV28	-	TRBJ1-4	-	TGTGCCAGCAAGGCTACTAATGAAAAACTGTTTTTT	CASKATNEKLFF